This passage covers 32 T cell receptor beta chains from one sample sequenced in a study of T-cell reconstitution after alpha-beta-depleted transplantation in children. As it was prepared, the TCRbeta library received unique molecular identifiers. TCRdb reanalysed the PCR reads using MiXCR and keeps one entry per CDR3 protein. The table has 450,000 to 700,000 distinct CDR3 sequences, more than 20% seen once. This material consisted of PBMCs, taken before TCRalphabeta/CD19-depleted stem cell transplant. Receptor source: a boy less than two years old with Wiskott-Aldrich syndrome, due to receive a stem cell transplant.

The table lists this clonotype with a few counts. The chain couples TRBV5-6 to TRBJ2-5; D perhaps matches TRBD1 (6 bases). V lost 3 bases to trimming and J lost 0 bases, with 12 bases between them. This CDR3 is 15 amino acids long. In germline, CDR1 is SGHDT, CDR2 YYEEEE. The CDR3 DNA sequence: TGTGCCAGCAGCTACGCCGGGACAAACCAAGAGACCCAGTACTTC. Protein: CASSYAGTNQETQYF.

The CDR3 DNA reads as TGCGCCAGCAGCCAAGTTGACAGGATCTATGGCTACACCTTC. Translating gives CASSQVDRIYGYTF. The chain uses TRBV4-1 and TRBJ1-2, with a possible D match to TRBD1 (6 bases). Germline V gene data show CDR1 as MGHRA and CDR2 as YSYEKL. This CDR3 region has 14 residues. Trimming stripped 1 base from V and 4 bases from J, with 10 bases between.

Notes on this clonotype: A junction boundary mismatches the germline segment, possibly from a read error. V gene TRBV12-3 or TRBV12-4 combines with J gene TRBJ2-1; D not certain. CDR3 length equals 15 residues. The CDR3 spells CASSFLGPLYSEQFF. CDR3 nucleotide sequence: TGTGCCAGCAGTTTCCTAGGCCCCTTATACAGTGAGCAGTTCTTC.

The chain joins TRBV5-1 to TRBJ2-1; D gene unclear. The length of the CDR3 is 11 residues. V dropped 6 bases and J dropped 7 bases, with 8 bases sitting between them. CDR1 SGHRS and CDR2 YFSETQ come from the germline V gene. The CDR3 loop reads CASKYENEQFF. The CDR3 DNA follows: TGCGCCAGCAAGTATGAGAATGAGCAGTTCTTC.

The CDR3 DNA reads TGTGCCACCAGTGAGGCGGGACTTATCTCCTACAATGAGCAGTTCTTC. Amino acids: CATSEAGLISYNEQFF. The genes are TRBV24-1 and TRBJ2-1; a possible D gene is TRBD2 (6 bases). The germline V and J ends were trimmed by 4 bases and 0 bases, with 12 bases remaining between them. CDR1 KGHDR and CDR2 SFDVKD come from the germline V gene. The CDR3 spans 16 residues.

This clonotype was detected many times. The junction and the germline gene differ at one end; a read error may be behind it. The chain uses TRBV5-1 and TRBJ1-5; TRBD1 might be the D (6 bases). Germline loops: CDR1 SGHRS, CDR2 YFSETQ. This CDR3 is 14 amino acids long. The DNA of the CDR3 is TGTGCCAGCAGTTCGGGGCAGGGGAATCAGCCCCAGCATTTT. As protein: CASSSGQGNQPQHF.

J is TRBJ1-5 and V is TRBV7-9, with no clear D. There are 13 residues in the CDR3. The V end lost 6 bases, the J end lost 6 bases, and 12 bases lay between the germline ends. Germline loops: CDR1 SEHNR, CDR2 FQNEAQ (reference sequence). CDR3 in amino acids: CASSNPGGQPQHF. The CDR3 coding sequence is TGTGCCAGCAGTAACCCAGGCGGTCAGCCCCAGCATTTT.

This chain links TRBV10-3 with TRBJ2-5; 9 bases are a match to TRBD2. This CDR3 has 15 residues. The junction had 3 bases not matched to a gene; V was cut back by 0 bases and J by 4 bases. Germline values: CDR1 ENHRY, CDR2 SYGVKD. The CDR3 sequence: CAISESSGRLETQYF. The CDR3 DNA is TGTGCCATCAGTGAGTCGAGCGGGAGGCTAGAGACCCAGTACTTC.

This clonotype turned up a few times. The chain combines TRBV20-1 with TRBJ1-6; no reliable D call. The CDR3 loop spans 14 amino acids. The germline V gene has CDR1 DFQATT and CDR2 SNEGSKA (reference sequence). V gave up 3 bases and J gave up 7 bases, with 13 bases separating them. Here the CDR3 reads CSASQVVENSPLHF. The CDR3 DNA follows: TGCAGTGCTAGCCAGGTTGTAGAGAATTCACCCCTCCACTTT.

This clonotype was detected a few times. The chain has TRBV12-3 or TRBV12-4 and TRBJ1-2, with 11 bases identical to TRBD1. This CDR3 is built from 12 residues. The ends lost 7 bases at V and 8 bases at J; junction bases unmatched: 3. CDR3: CASIGTGGGYTF. The CDR3 DNA reads as TGTGCCAGCATAGGGACAGGGGGGGGCTACACCTTC.

This clonotype has only a few counts. The chain couples TRBV20-1 to TRBJ2-7; TRBD2 agrees at 7 bases. V was clipped by 7 bases and J by 0 bases; unmatched bases: 6. CDR1 is DFQATT, CDR2 SNEGSKA, per germline (reference sequence). The CDR3 has 13 amino acids. The CDR3 loop is CSVRLAASYEQYF. DNA of the CDR3: TGCAGTGTACGGCTAGCGGCCTCCTACGAGCAGTACTTC.

The chain joins TRBV5-1 to TRBJ2-6; 7 bases map to TRBD1. Germline CDR1 is SGHRS and CDR2 is YFSETQ. V shed 0 bases and J 2 bases; nucleotides not matched to a gene: 8. There are 18 residues in the CDR3. CDR3 sequence: CASSLEGGARPGANVLTF. In nucleotides, the CDR3 is TGCGCCAGCAGCTTGGAAGGGGGCGCGCGCCCTGGGGCCAACGTCCTGACTTTC.

This chain connects TRBV29-1 to TRBJ2-3; 9 positions match TRBD1. The CDR3 has 19 amino acids. J gave up 5 bases and V 6 bases, and 24 bases lay outside the gene matches. The germline V gene has CDR1 SQVTM and CDR2 ANQGSEA. As DNA, the CDR3 is TGCAGCGTACGAGCCAAGCAACTTACACAGGGGGCGATAGGAGATACGCAGTATTTT. It yields the protein CSVRAKQLTQGAIGDTQYF.

The rearrangement uses TRBV20-1 and TRBJ2-5, with D possibly called TRBD1 or TRBD2 (5 bases each). The CDR3 has 14 residues. CDR1 DFQATT and CDR2 SNEGSKA come from the germline V gene (reference sequence). V was pared by 0 bases and J by 2 bases, with 10 bases between. CDR3 protein: CSARDLWGQETQYF. DNA of the CDR3: TGCAGTGCTAGAGATCTCTGGGGGCAAGAGACCCAGTACTTC.

This clonotype has a count of ten or more. The chain uses TRBV6-5 and TRBJ1-1; a possible D gene is TRBD1 (5 bases). Between the trimmed V and J ends, which lost 2 bases and 4 bases, there was a span of 8 bases. Germline lookup yields CDR1 MNHEY and CDR2 SVGAGI. The CDR3 loop spans 13 amino acids. The CDR3 nucleotides are TGTGCCAGCAGTTACCGGGGGGGCACTGAAGCTTTCTTT. It specifies CASSYRGGTEAFF.

This clonotype turned up a few times. The V and J genes are TRBV28 and TRBJ2-7; D is undetermined. The ends were cut back, 1 base at V and 5 bases at J, with 6 bases in the middle. Looked up from germline, CDR1 is MDHEN and CDR2 is SYDVKM. The CDR3 has 12 residues. The CDR3 region is CASSLLGDEQYF. In DNA, the CDR3 is TGTGCCAGCAGTTTATTAGGAGACGAGCAGTACTTC.

V and J are TRBV9 and TRBJ2-1; possible D gene TRBD2, 6 bases. CDR3 length: 17 residues. Trimming shortened V by 4 bases and J by 1 base, and 18 bases separated the two germline ends. The germline V gene has CDR1 SGDLS and CDR2 YYNGEE. In DNA, the CDR3 is TGTGCCAGCAGCCCTCGTCGGAGGGCCAATTCCTACAATGAGCAGTTCTTC. It translates to CASSPRRRANSYNEQFF.

The V and J genes are TRBV29-1 and TRBJ2-7, with D maybe TRBD1 (6 bases). V was trimmed by 0 bases and J by 5 bases, leaving 17 bases between them. Germline lookup yields CDR1 SQVTM and CDR2 ANQGSEA. This CDR3 has 15 residues. CDR3 bases: TGCAGCGTTGAAGATCCACTGGGGGCGAGAAACGAGCAGTACTTC. Translation: CSVEDPLGARNEQYF.

This clonotype came up a few times. The chain couples TRBV5-1 to TRBJ2-2; D call uncertain. CDR3 size: 17 residues. V was pared by 0 bases and J by 5 bases, with 17 bases between. Germline loops: CDR1 SGHRS, CDR2 YFSETQ. CDR3 coding DNA: TGCGCCAGCAGCTTGGATCCGTGGGCCAGGCAGACCGGGGAGCTGTTTTTT. Translating it yields CASSLDPWARQTGELFF. Full variable domain (missing parts from reference TRBV5-1 and TRBJ2-2): KAGVTQTPRYLIKTRGQQVTLSCSPISGHRSVSWYQQTPGQGLQFLFEYFSETQRNKGNFPGRFSGRQFSNSRSEMNVSTLELGDSALYLCASSLDPWARQTGELFFGEGSRLTVL.

The chain is built from TRBV5-1 and TRBJ2-2; 8 positions agree with TRBD1. The ends lost 4 bases at V and 6 bases at J; junction bases unmatched: 8. Germline lookup yields CDR1 SGHRS and CDR2 YFSETQ. This CDR3 spans 15 amino acids. The DNA for the CDR3 is TGCGCCAGCAGCGCGGGACAGGTTATGGCCGGGGAGCTGTTTTTT. Translating gives CASSAGQVMAGELFF.

A few counts support this clonotype. The J gene is TRBJ2-5, the V gene TRBV5-6, with D possibly TRBD1 on 6 matching bases. Trimming took 2 bases from V and 5 from J, leaving 13 bases between them. CDR1 and CDR2 from the germline V gene are SGHDT and YYEEEE. The CDR3 is 14 amino acids. CDR3 DNA sequence: TGTGCCAGCAGCTTAGTCAGGGGCTGGGAGACCCAGTACTTC. Protein: CASSLVRGWETQYF.

The V gene is TRBV7-6, the J gene TRBJ2-1; D gene unclear. This CDR3 is built from 15 residues. The V end was cut by 5 bases, the J end by 1 base, with 12 bases between. Germline values: CDR1 SGHVS, CDR2 FNYEAQ. Written as DNA, the CDR3 is TGTGCCAGCAGCAATCCCGCCGGGTCCTACAATGAGCAGTTCTTC. Its protein product is CASSNPAGSYNEQFF.

This clonotype was counted between two and nine times. V and J are TRBV5-1 and TRBJ1-4, with 10 nucleotides matching TRBD1. This CDR3 has 19 amino acids. The junction had 20 bases not matched to a gene; V was cut back by 3 bases and J by 9 bases. The germline V gene has CDR1 SGHRS and CDR2 YFSETQ. The CDR3 DNA sequence: TGCGCCAGCAGCTCAGATCCGGGACAGGGGTGCACCCGGTGCAAAAAACTGTTTTTT. It translates to CASSSDPGQGCTRCKKLFF.

This rearrangement joins TRBV13 to TRBJ2-1; D remains unclear. V was clipped by 5 bases and J by 8 bases, with 16 bases between them. CDR3 length: 14 residues. Looked up from germline, CDR1 is PRHDT and CDR2 is FYEKMQ (reference sequence). The CDR3 loop reads CASSLREAGHEQFF. DNA for the CDR3: TGTGCCAGCAGCCTACGAGAGGCCGGCCATGAGCAGTTCTTC.

In this sample, this clonotype turned up a few times. The chain employs TRBV25-1 and TRBJ1-4; the D gene is possibly TRBD1 (6 bases). Per the germline V gene, CDR1 is MGHDK and CDR2 is SYGVNS. V was pared by 5 bases and J by 7 bases, with 23 bases between. The CDR3 is 17 amino acids. CDR3 amino acids: CASSKKHMGHRGEKLFF. The CDR3 DNA sequence: TGTGCCAGCAGTAAGAAACATATGGGACACCGGGGTGAAAAACTGTTTTTT.

V is TRBV7-2 and J is TRBJ2-4, with D unresolved. V lost 4 bases, J lost 8 bases, and 12 bases lay in between. This CDR3 region has 13 residues. Germline V gene lookup returns CDR1 SGHTA and CDR2 FQGNSA. The CDR3, as DNA: TGTGCCAGCAGCTCGGCGACCGGGTACATTCAGTACTTC. Its protein product is CASSSATGYIQYF. Together with reference TRBV7-2 and TRBJ2-4, the CDR3 gives the full variable domain: GAGVSQSPSNKVTEKGKDVELRCDPISGHTALYWYRQSLGQGLEFLIYFQGNSAPDKSGLPSDRFSAERTGGSVSTLTIQRTQQEDSAVYLCASSSATGYIQYFGAGTRLSVL.

CDR3 in DNA: TGTGCCAGCAGTTTGGGTGAGAGGGCTTTCTTT. This translates into CASSLGERAFF. The chain recombines TRBV27 with TRBJ1-1; D is ambiguous. The germline V gene has CDR1 MNHEY and CDR2 SMNVEV (reference sequence). Trimming cost V 3 bases and J 11 bases, with 10 bases left between them. The CDR3 length is 11 residues.

The J gene is TRBJ1-2, the V gene TRBV12-3 or TRBV12-4; 7 bases match TRBD1. The trim removed 6 bases at V and 3 bases at J, leaving 10 bases unmatched. CDR3 length: 15 amino acids. CDR3 bases: TGTGCCAGCAGCCTCTCCAACAGGGGCTACTATGGCTACACCTTC. It encodes CASSLSNRGYYGYTF.

This clonotype was found a few times. The J gene is TRBJ2-7, the V gene TRBV7-2, with 9 positions matching TRBD2. The CDR3 runs 16 residues. J was trimmed by 5 bases and V by 1 base; bases with no gene match: 9. Germline V CDR1 and CDR2: SGHTA, FQGNSA. The CDR3 sequence is CASSLVGREGLDEQYF. The CDR3 DNA follows: TGTGCCAGCAGCTTAGTTGGGCGGGAGGGCCTCGACGAGCAGTACTTC.

The V call is TRBV3-1, the J call TRBJ2-7; D not resolved. Per germline, CDR1 LGHDT and CDR2 YNNKEL (reference sequence). V was clipped by 2 bases and J by 4 bases, with 9 bases between them. The CDR3 totals 13 residues. The DNA for the CDR3 is TGTGCCAGCAGCCAACTAGTTGAGTACGAGCAGTACTTC. Its translation: CASSQLVEYEQYF.

This clonotype showed up just a few times. The rearrangement uses TRBV2 and TRBJ2-3, with TRBD1 matching over 10 bases. After removal of 3 bases from V and 1 base from J, the junction contained 1 base not matched to a gene. Germline assignment: CDR1 SNHLY and CDR2 FYNNEI. CDR3 length: 15 residues. The chain's CDR3 is CASSDGTGGTDTQYF. The CDR3 region has the DNA TGTGCCAGCAGTGACGGGACAGGGGGCACAGATACGCAGTATTTT.

This clonotype has a handful of counts. The chain has TRBV20-1 and TRBJ2-2; 9 bases line up with TRBD1. Looked up from germline, CDR1 is DFQATT and CDR2 is SNEGSKA (reference sequence). The CDR3 has 15 amino acids. Trimming removed 5 bases from V and 4 bases from J; junction bases left unmatched: 8. CDR3 bases: TGCAGTGCTTTATACCGACAGGGGGGCACCGGGGAGCTGTTTTTT. This codes for CSALYRQGGTGELFF.